These T cell receptor beta chains were read from a single sample in a study of T cell repertoires in cytomegalovirus infection. TCRdb recomputed calls from the reads with MiXCR, one row per CDR3 protein. This table has around 100,000 distinct CDR3 sequences, under 45% appearing once. For these TCRs, the target antigens are not known. This specimen consisted of CD8+ T cells from cultured PBMCs, obtained from culture after CMV antigen stimulation. The receptor set was obtained from a human donor in good health (CMV status not recorded). Some clones in this sample may be carry-over from other donors' samples. The CDR3 runs from the conserved cysteine through the conserved F or W. Clone sizes are given selectively: once, few, many, or a class where the clone is expanded.

clone size: many
V gene: TRBV19
J gene: TRBJ2-1
CDR3 protein: CASSIVGYNEQFF

clone size: -
V gene: TRBV2
J gene: TRBJ2-5
CDR3 protein: CASSGSGETQYF

clone size: -
V gene: TRBV7-3
J gene: TRBJ2-1
CDR3 protein: CASSLMSGGANEQFF

clone size: few
V gene: TRBV4-1
J gene: TRBJ2-7
CDR3 protein: CASSQELRTSYEQYF

clone size: few
V gene: TRBV7-6
J gene: TRBJ2-1
CDR3 protein: CASSLGDNEQFF

clone size: -
V gene: TRBV28
J gene: TRBJ2-5
CDR3 protein: CASSGGGPTIYQETQYF

clone size: many
V gene: TRBV19
J gene: TRBJ2-3
CDR3 protein: CASSLQGVFTDTQYF

clone size: -
V gene: TRBV24-1
J gene: TRBJ2-1
CDR3 protein: CATSAPSSYNEQFF

clone size: -
V gene: TRBV6-1
J gene: TRBJ2-7
CDR3 protein: CASSEVVAGFYEQYF

clone size: -
V gene: TRBV12-3/TRBV12-4
J gene: TRBJ2-5
CDR3 protein: CASSPGYQETQYF

clone size: -
V gene: TRBV6-8
J gene: TRBJ1-1
CDR3 protein: CASRTGLGNTEAFF

clone size: -
V gene: TRBV20-1
J gene: TRBJ1-1
CDR3 protein: CSARGFVGMNTEAFF

clone size: -
V gene: TRBV11-2
J gene: TRBJ2-2
CDR3 protein: CASSLMIAGELFF

clone size: -
V gene: TRBV10-3
J gene: TRBJ2-5
CDR3 protein: CAISATDLQETQYF

clone size: -
V gene: TRBV10-3
J gene: TRBJ2-1
CDR3 protein: CATAQGVPYNEQFF

clone size: -
V gene: TRBV12-3/TRBV12-4
J gene: TRBJ2-7
CDR3 protein: CASTGTGTYEQYF

clone size: few
V gene: TRBV7-6
J gene: TRBJ2-7
CDR3 protein: CASSLASGGSEQYF

clone size: few
V gene: TRBV7-8
J gene: TRBJ2-6
CDR3 protein: CASSSIPGTGGFPGANVLTF

clone size: few
V gene: TRBV5-5
J gene: TRBJ2-1
CDR3 protein: CASSPFTGYNNNNEQFF

clone size: -
V gene: TRBV27
J gene: TRBJ1-5
CDR3 protein: CASSLLAGGNQPQHF

clone size: -
V gene: TRBV27
J gene: TRBJ2-7
CDR3 protein: CASSFSGQGRTYEQYF

clone size: once
V gene: TRBV2
J gene: TRBJ2-2
CDR3 protein: CASSRHSTSLTTGELFF

clone size: few
V gene: TRBV19
J gene: TRBJ2-1
CDR3 protein: CASRAGHDEYNEQFF

clone size: once
V gene: TRBV4-1
J gene: TRBJ1-6
CDR3 protein: CASRLNNSPLHF

clone size: -
V gene: TRBV5-6
J gene: TRBJ2-1
CDR3 protein: CASSLGQPDEQFF

clone size: -
V gene: TRBV28
J gene: TRBJ2-2
CDR3 protein: CASNSGAFTGELFF